The rows below give T cell receptor beta chains drawn from one sample of a study of cytomegalovirus exposure and HLA in healthy donors. The repertoire was sequenced with immunoSEQ multiplex PCR; TCRdb's copy has only in-frame clones and lacks some. The repertoire table contains over 75,000 clones. Source material: PBMCs. These receptor sequences come from a girl aged 10 to 17 in good health and CMV-seropositive. CDR3s include the opening cysteine and the closing phenylalanine or tryptophan. Fields, in order: CDR3 length, D gene, V gene, J gene, CDR3 DNA, CDR3 protein. The D gene is left open where the match is weak.

>11|NA|TRBV7-3|TRBJ2-3
TGTGCCAGCAGCTCCGACACTACGCAGTATTTT
CASSSDTTQYF
>15|TRBD1|TRBV7-6|TRBJ1-1
TGTGCCAGCAGCCCCGGGACAGACGAGAACACTGAAGCTTTCTTT
CASSPGTDENTEAFF
>14|NA|TRBV14|TRBJ2-5
TGTGCCAGCAGCCAAGTACAGGGCGGGGAGACCCAGTACTTC
CASSQVQGGETQYF
>12|NA|TRBV7-9|TRBJ2-3
TGTGCCAGTGATAAGAGGGTAGATACGCAGTATTTT
CASDKRVDTQYF
>13|NA|TRBV7-6|TRBJ2-7
TGTGCCAGCAGCTTAAGCAGGATTAACGAGCAGTACTTC
CASSLSRINEQYF
>15|NA|TRBV6-5|TRBJ2-7
TGTGCCAGCACCCAACGCCAAACGGGTAACTACGAGCAGTACTTC
CASTQRQTGNYEQYF
>14|TRBD1|TRBV9|TRBJ2-7
TGTGCCAGCAGCGTCCGATTACAGGGGGGCGAGCAGTACTTC
CASSVRLQGGEQYF
>13|NA|TRBV6-5|TRBJ2-5
TGTGCCAGCAGGCGCAGGGAGGCAGAGACCCAGTACTTC
CASRRREAETQYF
>15|NA|TRBV6-6|TRBJ2-3
TGTGCCAGCAGTCAAAGACTCTACTTGACAGATACGCAGTATTTT
CASSQRLYLTDTQYF
>13|TRBD1|TRBV19|TRBJ1-2
TGTTGCTCAGGGGGCGGTAATCACTATGGCTACACCTTC
CCSGGGNHYGYTF
>13|NA|TRBV6-6|TRBJ1-1
TGTGCCAGCAGTTACCAGGGTAGCACTGAAGCTTTCTTT
CASSYQGSTEAFF
>15|NA|TRBV30|TRBJ2-3
TGTGCCTGGAGTGCACAGGGCCCGGCCACAGATACGCAGTATTTT
CAWSAQGPATDTQYF
>15|TRBD1|TRBV29-1|TRBJ2-5
TGCAGCGTTGGACCCGGGACAGCCAACCTAGGGACCCAGTACTTC
CSVGPGTANLGTQYF
>15|TRBD2|TRBV7-2|TRBJ2-2
TGTGCCAGCAGCTTAGCGCGGGGGTACACCGGGGAGCTGTTTTTT
CASSLARGYTGELFF
>13|NA|TRBV9|TRBJ1-1
TGTGCCAGCAGTCGGGGAGGGTACACTGAAGCTTTCTTT
CASSRGGYTEAFF
>16|NA|TRBV11-2|TRBJ1-3
TGTGCCAGCAGCTTAAACCAAGGGGGTACGGGAAACACCATATATTTT
CASSLNQGGTGNTIYF
>16|TRBD2|TRBV25-1|TRBJ2-3
TGTGCCAGCAGTCCCCCTAGCGGGGGGCCCCGGGATACGCAGTATTTT
CASSPPSGGPRDTQYF
>16|NA|TRBV19|TRBJ2-2
TGTGCCAGTAGTTTTTCGGGAGTATCAAACACCGGGGAGCTGTTTTTT
CASSFSGVSNTGELFF
>15|NA|TRBV19|TRBJ1-4
TGTGCCAGTAGTATACACGGGGCAACTAATGAAAAACTGTTTTTT
CASSIHGATNEKLFF
>15|NA|TRBV30|TRBJ2-2
TGTGCCTGGAGTGACACCGTTCAGTCGCCCGGGGAGCTGTTTTTT
CAWSDTVQSPGELFF
>14|TRBD2|TRBV7-2|TRBJ2-1
TGTGCCAGCAGCCTCGGACTAGGTTTCAATGAGCAGTTCTTC
CASSLGLGFNEQFF
>15|TRBD1|TRBV4-2|TRBJ1-1
TGTGCCAGCAGCCAAGGGGACAGGGTGGACACTGAAGCTTTCTTT
CASSQGDRVDTEAFF
>14|NA|TRBV5-4|TRBJ2-7
TGTGCCAGCAGCCCCCGGGGAAGCTCCTACGAGCAGTACTTC
CASSPRGSSYEQYF
>13|TRBD2|TRBV29-1|TRBJ2-2
TGCAGCGGGGGGGAGCGGGGGACCGGGGAGCTGTTTTTT
CSGGERGTGELFF
>14|NA|TRBV11-2|TRBJ1-2
TGTGCCAGCAGCTCCCCGACAGAAGCCTATGGCTACACCTTC
CASSSPTEAYGYTF
>16|NA|TRBV6-1|TRBJ1-2
TGTGCCAGCACTGAGGGGGAGGGGACCCGAGGCTATGGCTACACCTTC
CASTEGEGTRGYGYTF
>13|TRBD1|TRBV30|TRBJ1-2
TGTGCCTGGCACAGGGGGTGGTACTATGGCTACACCTTC
CAWHRGWYYGYTF
>16|NA|TRBV12-2|TRBJ1-6
TGTGCAAGTCGCTTAGGAGGATTCCCCTATAATTCACCCCTCCACTTT
CASRLGGFPYNSPLHF
>16|NA|TRBV4-1|TRBJ1-6
TGCGCCAGCAGCCAAGAAGGGGGGGCGGACCATTCACCCCTCCACTTT
CASSQEGGADHSPLHF
>18|TRBD1|TRBV11-3|TRBJ1-6
TGTGCCAGCAGCTCAACTTATTGGACAGGGGGCGCAAGATCACCCCTCCACTTT
CASSSTYWTGGARSPLHF
>14|NA|TRBV4-1|TRBJ2-3
TGCGCCAGCAGCCAAACTCCGAGGACAGATACGCAGTATTTT
CASSQTPRTDTQYF
>18|TRBD2|TRBV4-3|TRBJ2-1
TGCGCCAGCAGCCAAGACAGCCCAGCGGGGGGCCATGACAATGAGCAGTTCTTC
CASSQDSPAGGHDNEQFF
>13|NA|TRBV27|TRBJ1-5
TGTGCCAGCAGTTCCTCTCCCGATCAGCCCCAGCATTTT
CASSSSPDQPQHF
>20|TRBD2|TRBV28|TRBJ2-5
TGTGCCAGCAGTTTAAGAGACGGACTAGCGGGGGGAACCGTCGGGGAGACCCAGTACTTC
CASSLRDGLAGGTVGETQYF
>12|NA|TRBV5-1|TRBJ2-5
TGCGCCAGCAGCTCGGTCCAAGAGACCCAGTACTTC
CASSSVQETQYF
>15|TRBD1|TRBV9|TRBJ2-7
TGTGCCAGCAGCGCCCAGCCCGGACAGGTCTACGAGCAGTACTTC
CASSAQPGQVYEQYF
>16|NA|TRBV4-2|TRBJ2-7
TGTGCCAGCAGCCAACCTCCCGGGGGTGGTCGGTACGAGCAGTACTTC
CASSQPPGGGRYEQYF
>12|NA|TRBV6-6|TRBJ1-2
TGTGCCAGCAGTTACCATAACTATGGCTACACCTTC
CASSYHNYGYTF
>15|NA|TRBV6-5|TRBJ1-2
TGTGCCAGCAAGGGGCAGACAGTAACTAACTATGGCTACACCTTC
CASKGQTVTNYGYTF
>15|NA|TRBV6-5|TRBJ2-5
TGTGCCAGCAGTTACTCTGACGGAGGCGAGGAGACCCAGTACTTC
CASSYSDGGEETQYF
>16|TRBD2|TRBV4-3|TRBJ2-1
TGCGCCAGCAGCCAAGTTACGGGGGGGGGTTACAATGAGCAGTTCTTC
CASSQVTGGGYNEQFF
>14|NA|TRBV7-9|TRBJ1-5
TGTGCCAGCAGCTTATCCGGGGGGGACCAGCCCCAGCATTTT
CASSLSGGDQPQHF
>15|TRBD1|TRBV7-2|TRBJ2-7
TGTGCCAGCAGCCCAAGACAGGGTCCTGCCTACGAGCAGTACTTC
CASSPRQGPAYEQYF
>15|NA|TRBV9|TRBJ2-1
TGTGCCAGCAGCAGCCGGGGGAGCTCCTACAATGAGCAGTTCTTC
CASSSRGSSYNEQFF
>14|NA|TRBV28|TRBJ1-5
TGTGCCAGCATGGGCGGGAGTGACAATCAGCCCCAGCATTTT
CASMGGSDNQPQHF
>16|NA|TRBV19|TRBJ1-5
TGTGCCAGTAGTATAATTGCAGGGGAGGGTAATCAGCCCCAGCATTTT
CASSIIAGEGNQPQHF
>15|TRBD2|TRBV10-3|TRBJ2-2
TGTGCCATCCGGGCCGGGACTAGTGACGGAGGGGAGCTGTTTTTT
CAIRAGTSDGGELFF
>15|TRBD1|TRBV4-1|TRBJ2-7
TGCGCCAGCAGCCGATGGACAGGGGGCTCCTACGAGCAGTACTTC
CASSRWTGGSYEQYF
>14|NA|TRBV4-1|TRBJ2-3
TGCGCCAGCAGCCAAAACATCGGCACAGATACGCAGTATTTT
CASSQNIGTDTQYF
>13|NA|TRBV6-5|TRBJ1-2
TGTGCCAGCAGTTGGATAGGGGGCTATGGCTACACCTTC
CASSWIGGYGYTF
>11|NA|TRBV4-2|TRBJ1-2
TGTGCCAGCAGCCAAGAACAGGGCTACACCTTC
CASSQEQGYTF
>13|NA|TRBV6-1|TRBJ1-6
TGTGCCAGCAGTGTGATCGGGGATTCACCCCTCCACTTT
CASSVIGDSPLHF
>11|NA|TRBV19|TRBJ1-2
TGTGCCAGTAGTATGCGACTTGGCTACACCTTC
CASSMRLGYTF
>16|TRBD1|TRBV5-6|TRBJ1-2
TGTGCCAGCAGTTGGACAGGGGAGTATTCTAACTATGGCTACACCTTC
CASSWTGEYSNYGYTF